The 3 T cell receptor beta chains in this list originate from one sample, sequenced in a study of blood T cell repertoires in COVID-19. Only in-frame clones appear in the TCRdb table, and some are missing; sequencing was by immunoSEQ multiplex PCR. The sample lists under 45,000 clones; about 86% were seen once. Sequencing was done on a sample of peripheral blood. Every receptor here comes from a woman older than 75 with active or convalescent COVID-19.

This clone was counted a few times. This CDR3 is also generated by other DNA sequences in the sample. The chain links TRBV5-1 to TRBJ1-1, with 10 bases that match TRBD1. The CDR3 spans 16 residues. Germline V gene sequence: CDR1 SGHRS, CDR2 YFSETQ. The junction had 3 bases not matched to a gene; V was cut back by 0 bases and J by 1 base. The CDR3 DNA reads TGCGCCAGCAGCTTGGGACAGGGGGCGAGGAACACTGAAGCTTTCTTT. This sequence encodes CASSLGQGARNTEAFF.

CDR3 protein: CAIGLAGVNNEQFF. CDR3 nucleotide sequence: TGTGCCATTGGACTAGCGGGAGTCAATAATGAGCAGTTCTTC. The chain joins TRBV10-3 to TRBJ2-1, with TRBD2 matching over 13 bases. The CDR3 runs to 14 residues. J gave up 7 bases and V 9 bases, and 6 bases lay outside the gene matches. Germline CDR1 and CDR2: ENHRY and SYGVKD.

The chain combines TRBV7-8 with TRBJ1-6, with TRBD1 identical over 7 bases. There are 16 residues in the CDR3. V shed 5 bases, J shed 1 base, and the junction held 5 bases outside the gene matches. Germline V gene sequence: CDR1 SGHVS, CDR2 FQNEAQ. CDR3 nucleotide sequence: TGTGCCAGCAGCCCACTACAGGGGTCCTATAATTCACCCCTCCACTTT. It codes for CASSPLQGSYNSPLHF.